Each of the 29 T cell receptor beta chains below was sequenced from the same sample in a study of cytomegalovirus exposure and HLA in healthy donors. In the PCR, 60 Vbeta and 13 Jbeta primers were used. Generated by immunoSEQ multiplex PCR, the TCRdb table keeps only in-frame clones and is missing some. The profile covers approximately 100,000 clones, with around 67% appearing a single time and roughly 1.8% taken by the ten largest. Sequencing was performed on PBMCs. These receptors were taken from a male donor in good health and CMV-seronegative.

In this sample, this clone turned up a few times. The chain joins TRBV9 to TRBJ2-1, with TRBD2 matching over 12 bases. Germline V gives CDR1 SGDLS, CDR2 YYNGEE. The CDR3 runs 21 residues. With V trimmed by 2 bases and J by 0 bases, 15 bases remained unmatched. The CDR3 loop reads CASSVPTSGSSPASSYNEQFF. The CDR3 DNA follows: TGTGCCAGCAGCGTCCCGACTAGCGGGAGTTCGCCGGCGAGCTCCTACAATGAGCAGTTCTTC.

V gene TRBV19 combines with J gene TRBJ1-5; D might be TRBD1 (5 bases). Trimming shortened V by 3 bases and J by 2 bases, and 14 bases separated the two germline ends. There are 16 residues in the CDR3. The germline V gene has CDR1 LNHDA and CDR2 SQIVND (reference sequence). The chain's CDR3 is CASSIGSRGGNQPQHF. The CDR3, as DNA: TGTGCCAGTAGTATCGGGTCGCGGGGGGGCAATCAGCCCCAGCATTTT. Full variable domain (outside the CDR3, taken from reference TRBV19 and TRBJ1-5): DGGITQSPKYLFRKEGQNVTLSCEQNLNHDAMYWYRQDPGQGLRLIYYSQIVNDFQKGDIAEGYSVSREKKESFPLTVTSAQKNPTAFYLCASSIGSRGGNQPQHFGDGTRLSIL.

This clone is a singleton in its sample. The chain recombines TRBV6-1 with TRBJ1-5; the match to TRBD1 covers 7 bases. J was trimmed by 7 bases and V by 2 bases; bases with no gene match: 5. Germline V gene sequence: CDR1 MNHNS, CDR2 SASEGT. The CDR3 is made up of 14 amino acids. In DNA form, the CDR3 reads TGTGCCAGCAGTGAACAGGGGGTACGACAGCCCCAGCATTTT. Amino acid sequence: CASSEQGVRQPQHF.

The genes are TRBV7-5 and TRBJ2-6; the DNA was not used to check the table's D call, TRBD1. TRBV7-5 is a pseudogene. This CDR3 has 19 amino acids. The chain's CDR3 is CARSSHSNHTGSGANVLTF. In nucleotides, the CDR3 is TGTGCCAGAAGCTCCCATTCCAACCACACAGGGTCTGGGGCCAACGTCCTGACTTTC.

This chain joins TRBV28 and TRBJ1-1; D is undetermined. Trimming removed 1 base from V and 0 bases from J, with 12 bases in between. Per the germline V gene, CDR1 is MDHEN and CDR2 is SYDVKM. This CDR3 contains 16 residues. The CDR3 sequence is CASSLLDSMMNTEAFF. CDR3 sequence (DNA): TGTGCCAGCAGTTTATTAGATTCGATGATGAACACTGAAGCTTTCTTT.

The rearrangement uses TRBV5-6 and TRBJ2-7, with D possibly matching TRBD1 (6 bases). The germline V gene has CDR1 SGHDT and CDR2 YYEEEE. V was cut by 2 bases and J by 5 bases, with 14 bases left in between. The CDR3 sequence is 14 residues long. The CDR3 protein is CASSFPQGPHEQYF. In DNA form, the CDR3 reads TGTGCCAGCAGCTTCCCCCAGGGGCCCCACGAGCAGTACTTC.

The J gene is TRBJ1-2, the V gene TRBV7-2, with D possibly matching TRBD1 (6 bases). There are 12 residues in the CDR3. Trimming took off 5 bases at V and 6 bases at J, with 10 bases between the two ends. CDR1 SGHTA and CDR2 FQGNSA come from the germline V gene. Here the CDR3 DNA reads TGTGCCAGCAGCCCGCGGACAGATGGCTACACCTTC. This gives the protein CASSPRTDGYTF.

This clone was detected only a few times. The genes are TRBV27 and TRBJ2-1, with 8 positions matching TRBD1. CDR1 and CDR2 from the germline V gene are MNHEY and SMNVEV (reference sequence). Trimming removed 5 bases from V and 4 bases from J; junction bases left unmatched: 10. The CDR3 loop spans 16 amino acids. The CDR3 sequence: CASSPSWTGPYNEQFF. DNA for the CDR3: TGTGCCAGCAGTCCTAGCTGGACAGGGCCTTACAATGAGCAGTTCTTC.

The sample holds one count of this clone. This rearrangement joins TRBV6-5 to TRBJ2-1; TRBD2 matches 8 bases. After removal of 2 bases from V and 0 bases from J, the junction contained 3 bases not matched to a gene. The length of the CDR3 is 16 residues. Per germline, CDR1 MNHEY and CDR2 SVGAGI. DNA of the CDR3: TGTGCCAGCAGTTACGCAAGCGGGGGCTCCTACAATGAGCAGTTCTTC. It codes for CASSYASGGSYNEQFF.

This chain connects TRBV29-1 to TRBJ2-6; TRBD1 matches at 11 bases. The trim removed 7 bases at V and 0 bases at J, leaving 5 bases unmatched. CDR1 and CDR2 from the germline V gene are SQVTM and ANQGSEA. There are 16 residues in the CDR3. The CDR3 region is CSARTGGLSGANVLTF. CDR3 in DNA: TGCAGCGCAAGGACAGGGGGCCTCTCTGGGGCCAACGTCCTGACTTTC.

The gene calls are TRBV19 and TRBJ2-2, with D possibly being TRBD1 (6 bases). CDR1 and CDR2 (germline): LNHDA, SQIVND (reference sequence). Trimming left V 1 base short and J 3 bases short, with 9 bases between. The CDR3 runs 15 residues. The DNA of the CDR3 is TGTGCCAGTAGTATAGGGGACACCCACACCGGGGAGCTGTTTTTT. The encoded protein is CASSIGDTHTGELFF.

In this sample, this clone turned up once. J is TRBJ2-1 and V is TRBV28, with TRBD2 as a possible D gene (5 bases). The germline CDR1 and CDR2 sequences are MDHEN and SYDVKM. Trimming took off 3 bases at V and 0 bases at J, with 9 bases between the two ends. The CDR3 consists of 15 residues. The CDR3 sequence: CASSFLAGSYNEQFF. The DNA for the CDR3 is TGTGCCAGCAGTTTCCTGGCGGGCTCCTACAATGAGCAGTTCTTC.

The chain has TRBV5-1 and TRBJ2-1, with TRBD2 matching over 12 bases. Germline-derived CDR1 and CDR2 are SGHRS and YFSETQ. Trimming cost V 4 bases and J 6 bases; bases outside gene matches: 14. The CDR3 runs 18 residues. CDR3 sequence: CASSRGASGRAGGNEQFF. CDR3 sequence (DNA): TGCGCCAGCAGCCGGGGGGCTAGCGGGAGGGCCGGGGGCAATGAGCAGTTCTTC.

V and J are TRBV5-8 and TRBJ1-2; unclear D gene. Trimming shortened V by 7 bases and J by 6 bases, and 16 bases separated the two germline ends. The germline gives CDR1 SGHTS, CDR2 YDEGEE. CDR3 length equals 13 residues. In DNA form, the CDR3 reads TGTGCCAGCTTAGTGAGGTTGATAGATGGCTACACCTTC. It encodes CASLVRLIDGYTF.

The rearrangement joins TRBV10-3 to TRBJ2-2, with TRBD2 matching 9 bases. The J segment lost 5 bases and the V segment lost 3 bases, leaving 7 bases of the junction unmatched. Germline V lookup: CDR1 ENHRY, CDR2 SYGVKD. The CDR3 extends over 16 amino acids. This chain's CDR3 is CAISEVLAGRTGELFF. The CDR3 nucleotides are TGTGCCATCAGTGAAGTGCTAGCGGGAAGGACCGGGGAGCTGTTTTTT.

This clone was recorded a few times. The chain is built from TRBV4-1 and TRBJ2-1, with 7 nucleotides matching TRBD1. Looked up from germline, CDR1 is MGHRA and CDR2 is YSYEKL. This CDR3 is 16 amino acids long. V shed 4 bases, J shed 8 bases, and the junction held 14 bases outside the gene matches. The CDR3 DNA reads TGCGCCAGCAGCCCGCTCGAAGGGGGCATGGGGGATGAGCAGTTCTTC. Protein product: CASSPLEGGMGDEQFF.

This chain connects TRBV7-8 to TRBJ1-1, with D possibly matching TRBD1 (5 bases). Germline CDR1 is SGHVS and CDR2 is FQNEAQ. The CDR3 is 13 amino acids. V dropped 4 bases and J dropped 11 bases, with 17 bases sitting between them. In DNA form, the CDR3 reads TGTGCCAGCAGCTCCCCGGGGGGAGCCAAGGCTTTCTTT. It translates to CASSSPGGAKAFF.

This CDR3 reads CASSQALTYEQYF. CDR3 nucleotides: TGTGCCAGCAGCCAAGCTTTAACCTACGAGCAGTACTTC. The rearrangement links TRBV4-2 to TRBJ2-7; D is unresolved. The CDR3 totals 13 residues. The germline V and J ends were trimmed by 1 base and 2 bases, with 6 bases remaining between them. Per germline, CDR1 LGHNA and CDR2 YNFKEQ.

Only one count was recorded for this clone. Written as DNA, the CDR3 is TGTGCCAGCAGTGAACCCCTAGCGGCGTACCAAGAGACCCAGTACTTC. Its translation is CASSEPLAAYQETQYF. The V call is TRBV2, the J call TRBJ2-5; 7 bases map to TRBD2. V lost 2 bases to trimming and J lost 0 bases; unmatched junction nucleotides: 6. The germline V gene encodes CDR1 SNHLY and CDR2 FYNNEI. This CDR3 region has 16 residues.

V and J are TRBV27 and TRBJ2-4, with TRBD2 matching 14 bases. Germline loops: CDR1 MNHEY, CDR2 SMNVEV (reference sequence). The V segment lost 6 bases and the J segment 7 bases; nucleotides outside the gene matches: 8. The length of the CDR3 is 16 residues. The CDR3 sequence is CASRGPGLAGVNIQYF. CDR3 bases: TGTGCCAGCAGGGGGCCGGGACTAGCGGGAGTTAACATTCAGTACTTC.

The V gene is TRBV6-6, the J gene TRBJ1-5; unclear D gene. The V and J ends lost 6 bases and 1 base respectively, with 10 bases between them. CDR1 and CDR2 (germline): MNHNY, SVGAGI (reference sequence). This CDR3 spans 14 amino acids. The CDR3 coding sequence is TGTGCCAGCAGCCGCGCGGCAAGCAATCAGCCCCAGCATTTT. The encoded protein is CASSRAASNQPQHF.

This chain links TRBV6-5 with TRBJ2-1; 13 bases line up with TRBD2. The germline gives CDR1 MNHEY, CDR2 SVGAGI. The CDR3 consists of 16 residues. V shed 2 bases, J shed 8 bases, and the junction held 6 bases outside the gene matches. The CDR3 loop reads CASSYRTSGSRHEQFF. The CDR3, as DNA: TGTGCCAGCAGTTACCGGACTAGCGGGAGTCGACATGAGCAGTTCTTC.

The chain has TRBV6-5 and TRBJ1-1, with TRBD1 matching 7 bases. Germline loops: CDR1 MNHEY, CDR2 SVGAGI. The length of the CDR3 is 14 residues. V was pared by 8 bases and J by 1 base, with 7 bases of the junction left unmatched. The CDR3 DNA reads TGTGCCAGCGGGTCTCAGGGGGGGAACACTGAAGCTTTCTTT. It yields the protein CASGSQGGNTEAFF.

This clone was observed a few times. The chain carries TRBV7-9 and TRBJ2-7; the D gene is possibly TRBD2 (5 bases). The germline V gene encodes CDR1 SEHNR and CDR2 FQNEAQ (reference sequence). The length of the CDR3 is 11 residues. V shed 8 bases and J shed 4 bases, with 9 bases lying between them. The CDR3 protein is CASGRVYEQYF. In nucleotides, the CDR3 is TGTGCCAGCGGGAGAGTGTACGAGCAGTACTTC.

V usage is TRBV19 and J usage is TRBJ1-1; D uncertain. The CDR3 is 13 amino acids. Trimming left V 5 bases short and J 5 bases short, with 12 bases between. Per germline, CDR1 LNHDA and CDR2 SQIVND (reference sequence). CDR3 in DNA: TGTGCCAGTAGTTTCACCACAGCTACTGAAGCTTTCTTT. It codes for CASSFTTATEAFF.

The CDR3 is CASSVGGGVAKNIQYF. In nucleotides, the CDR3 is TGTGCCAGCAGCGTAGGTGGAGGGGTGGCCAAAAACATTCAGTACTTC. The V and J genes are TRBV9 and TRBJ2-4; D might be TRBD2 (6 bases). V lost 0 bases, J lost 1 base, and 11 bases lay in between. The CDR3 runs to 16 residues. Germline V gene lookup returns CDR1 SGDLS and CDR2 YYNGEE.

The V and J genes are TRBV6-1 and TRBJ2-7; possible D gene TRBD2, 5 bases. This CDR3 has 13 residues. Trimming cost V 4 bases and J 3 bases, with 10 bases left between them. CDR1 and CDR2 (germline): MNHNS, SASEGT. The DNA of the CDR3 is TGTGCCAGCAGTGTCGGACTGGTCTACGAGCAGTACTTC. It is translated as CASSVGLVYEQYF.

The V call is TRBV9, the J call TRBJ2-1; maybe TRBD1 (6 bases). Germline V CDR1 and CDR2: SGDLS, YYNGEE. The V end was cut by 4 bases, the J end by 5 bases, with 31 bases between. The CDR3 covers 20 residues. CDR3 in DNA: TGTGCCAGCAGCCTAAGTTGGGCAGGGGTGACTAATACTGGGAACAATGAGCAGTTCTTC. Protein sequence: CASSLSWAGVTNTGNNEQFF.

This chain uses TRBV10-3 with TRBJ2-7, with TRBD1 matching over 8 bases. In germline, CDR1 is ENHRY, CDR2 SYGVKD. The CDR3 covers 11 residues. Trimming took 10 bases from V and 2 from J; bases not matched to a gene: 1. For the CDR3, the DNA is TGTGCCACACAGGGGGCCTACGAGCAGTACTTC. Encoded protein: CATQGAYEQYF.